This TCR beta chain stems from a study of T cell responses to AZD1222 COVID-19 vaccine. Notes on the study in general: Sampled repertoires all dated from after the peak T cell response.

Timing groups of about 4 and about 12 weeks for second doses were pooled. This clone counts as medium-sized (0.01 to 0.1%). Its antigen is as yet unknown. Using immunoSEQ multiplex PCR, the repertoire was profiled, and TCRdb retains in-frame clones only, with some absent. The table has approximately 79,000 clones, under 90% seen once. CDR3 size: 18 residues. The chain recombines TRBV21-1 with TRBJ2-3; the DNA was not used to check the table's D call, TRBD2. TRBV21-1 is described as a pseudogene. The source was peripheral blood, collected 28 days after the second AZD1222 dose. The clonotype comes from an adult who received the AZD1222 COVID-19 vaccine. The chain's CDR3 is CASSKGNRGCGRSDTQYF. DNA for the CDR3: TGTGCCAGCAGCAAAGGGAATCGGGGCTGCGGGAGATCAGATACGCAGTATTTT.